The 14 T cell receptor beta chains presented below share a single source sample, sequenced in a study of chronic HIV infection and antiretroviral therapy. Each CDR3 protein gets one entry after TCRdb re-called the 5' RACE reads with MiXCR. The data show tens of thousands of distinct CDR3 sequences, with around 8.7% seen just once and roughly 2.6% held by the top ten. Sequencing was done on a sample of peripheral blood. The receptors here all came from an adult who had HIV and had not received antiretroviral therapy, or was an uninfected healthy control (not recorded which).

This clonotype has a handful of counts. The rearrangement uses TRBV12-5 and TRBJ1-5; no reliable D call. Trimming stripped 7 bases from V and 3 bases from J, with 10 bases between. Per germline, CDR1 LGHNT and CDR2 FRNRAP. The CDR3 sequence is 13 residues long. The CDR3 loop reads CASAPGPNQPQHF. In DNA form, the CDR3 reads TGTGCTAGTGCCCCCGGGCCCAATCAGCCCCAGCATTTT. The variable domain in full, completed from reference TRBV12-5 and TRBJ1-5, reads DARVTQTPRHKVTEMGQEVTMRCQPILGHNTVFWYRQTMMQGLELLAYFRNRAPLDDSGMPKDRFSAEMPDATLATLKIQPSEPRDSAVYFCASAPGPNQPQHFGDGTRLSIL.

Ten or more counts support this clonotype. This rearrangement joins TRBV7-8 to TRBJ2-5, with D possibly TRBD2 on 6 matching bases. V lost 2 bases to trimming and J lost 5 bases, with 15 bases between them. CDR1 is SGHVS and CDR2 is FQNEAQ in the germline V gene. This CDR3 region has 15 residues. The CDR3 nucleotides are TGTGCCAGCAGCTTAAAAAGGCTAGGAGGGGAGACCCAGTACTTC. It is translated as CASSLKRLGGETQYF.

The chain joins TRBV29-1 to TRBJ2-7, with TRBD1 matching over 7 bases. The CDR3 covers 14 residues. Germline V gives CDR1 SQVTM, CDR2 ANQGSEA. Trimming removed 5 bases from V and 2 bases from J; junction bases left unmatched: 9. The DNA of the CDR3 is TGCAGCGTTTCAAGCGACAGGGATACCTACGAGCAGTACTTC. Translating gives CSVSSDRDTYEQYF.

This sequence joins TRBV28 and TRBJ2-4; 9 nucleotides line up with TRBD2. Trimming took 2 bases from V and 8 from J; bases not matched to a gene: 10. The CDR3 spans 16 residues. Looked up from germline, CDR1 is MDHEN and CDR2 is SYDVKM. The CDR3 loop is CASSLIAASGTYIQYF. CDR3 in DNA: TGTGCCAGCAGTTTAATTGCGGCTAGCGGGACGTACATTCAGTACTTC.

This clonotype has a handful of counts. The chain joins TRBV28 to TRBJ1-1; the D gene is possibly TRBD1 (6 bases). V was trimmed by 4 bases and J by 0 bases, leaving 9 bases between them. The CDR3 spans 14 residues. Germline V gives CDR1 MDHEN, CDR2 SYDVKM. CDR3 sequence reads: CASSSDSMNTEAFF. The CDR3 nucleotides are TGTGCCAGCAGTTCGGACAGTATGAACACTGAAGCTTTCTTT.

This clonotype occurred many times. The J gene is TRBJ2-2, the V gene TRBV29-1; 9 nucleotides line up with TRBD2. This CDR3 comprises 14 residues. Germline loops: CDR1 SQVTM, CDR2 ANQGSEA. The J segment lost 1 base and the V segment lost 6 bases, leaving 3 bases of the junction unmatched. DNA of the CDR3: TGCAGCGTGACGACTAGCGGGAACACCGGGGAGCTGTTTTTT. Encoded protein: CSVTTSGNTGELFF.

This clonotype was seen ten or more times. V usage is TRBV4-3 and J usage is TRBJ2-7; 11 bases are shared with TRBD1. Germline trimming cut 3 bases from V and 3 bases from J; bases unmatched to any gene: 4. This CDR3 has 15 amino acids. Germline assignment: CDR1 LGHNA and CDR2 YSLEER. CDR3 sequence (DNA): TGCGCCAGCAGCCACGGACAGGGGGCAAGCTACGAGCAGTACTTC. Translating gives CASSHGQGASYEQYF.

The table lists this clonotype with a few counts. The chain recombines TRBV10-3 with TRBJ2-1, with 7 bases lining up with TRBD2. V dropped 3 bases and J dropped 4; count of bases not matched to a gene: 6. This CDR3 is built from 15 residues. Germline V gene sequence: CDR1 ENHRY, CDR2 SYGVKD. This chain's CDR3 is CAISDGQGGYNEQFF. CDR3 DNA: TGTGCCATCAGTGACGGGCAGGGAGGGTACAATGAGCAGTTCTTC.

The chain carries TRBV10-3 and TRBJ2-5; 8 bases align to TRBD1. Germline values: CDR1 ENHRY, CDR2 SYGVKD. This CDR3 has 13 residues. V lost 10 bases, J lost 1 base, and 5 bases stayed unmatched. CDR3 DNA: TGTGCCACCCTGGGACAGGCCCAAGAGACCCAGTACTTC. Translated, it gives CATLGQAQETQYF.

The sample holds many counts of this clonotype. The chain recombines TRBV2 with TRBJ2-2; D unresolved. Per the germline V gene, CDR1 is SNHLY and CDR2 is FYNNEI. V was cut by 6 bases and J by 5 bases, with 10 bases left in between. This CDR3 has 13 residues. CDR3 region: CASSLGETGELFF. The CDR3 region has the DNA TGTGCCAGCAGCCTCGGAGAAACCGGGGAGCTGTTTTTT.

Only a few counts were recorded for this clonotype. The rearrangement links TRBV30 to TRBJ2-3; no clear D. Looked up from germline, CDR1 is GTSNPN and CDR2 is SVGIG (reference sequence). CDR3 length equals 12 residues. Trimming removed 0 bases at V and 9 bases at J, with 10 bases between. Written as DNA, the CDR3 is TGTGCCTGGAGTGTAAGGGAACGGACGCAGTATTTT. It codes for CAWSVRERTQYF.

Concerning this clonotype itself: It may be a read error: a sequence one base away is much more abundant. The chain uses TRBV7-2 and TRBJ2-7, with TRBD2 identical over 9 bases. The CDR3 has 16 amino acids. V dropped 1 base and J dropped 6; count of bases not matched to a gene: 10. Germline lookup yields CDR1 SGHTA and CDR2 FQGNSA. CDR3 sequence reads: CASSLGFAGGSSEQYF. CDR3 DNA sequence: TGTGCCAGCAGCTTAGGGTTCGCGGGAGGGTCGAGCGAGCAGTACTTC.

This clonotype was seen repeatedly, ten times or more. This chain uses TRBV24-1 with TRBJ2-1; TRBD1 matches 8 bases. This CDR3 has 16 amino acids. The germline gives CDR1 KGHDR, CDR2 SFDVKD. V lost 4 bases, J lost 4 bases, and 8 bases stayed unmatched. CDR3 residues: CATSEPGGQRYNEQFF. The CDR3 bases are TGTGCCACCAGTGAACCAGGGGGCCAAAGGTACAATGAGCAGTTCTTC.

This clonotype came up many times. The CDR3 reads CASRKDREQFF. The CDR3 DNA is TGTGCCAGCAGAAAAGACAGAGAGCAGTTCTTC. The genes are TRBV28 and TRBJ2-1, with D maybe TRBD1 (5 bases). The CDR3 sequence is 11 residues long. Trimming took 6 bases from V and 10 from J, leaving 10 bases between them. Looked up from germline, CDR1 is MDHEN and CDR2 is SYDVKM.